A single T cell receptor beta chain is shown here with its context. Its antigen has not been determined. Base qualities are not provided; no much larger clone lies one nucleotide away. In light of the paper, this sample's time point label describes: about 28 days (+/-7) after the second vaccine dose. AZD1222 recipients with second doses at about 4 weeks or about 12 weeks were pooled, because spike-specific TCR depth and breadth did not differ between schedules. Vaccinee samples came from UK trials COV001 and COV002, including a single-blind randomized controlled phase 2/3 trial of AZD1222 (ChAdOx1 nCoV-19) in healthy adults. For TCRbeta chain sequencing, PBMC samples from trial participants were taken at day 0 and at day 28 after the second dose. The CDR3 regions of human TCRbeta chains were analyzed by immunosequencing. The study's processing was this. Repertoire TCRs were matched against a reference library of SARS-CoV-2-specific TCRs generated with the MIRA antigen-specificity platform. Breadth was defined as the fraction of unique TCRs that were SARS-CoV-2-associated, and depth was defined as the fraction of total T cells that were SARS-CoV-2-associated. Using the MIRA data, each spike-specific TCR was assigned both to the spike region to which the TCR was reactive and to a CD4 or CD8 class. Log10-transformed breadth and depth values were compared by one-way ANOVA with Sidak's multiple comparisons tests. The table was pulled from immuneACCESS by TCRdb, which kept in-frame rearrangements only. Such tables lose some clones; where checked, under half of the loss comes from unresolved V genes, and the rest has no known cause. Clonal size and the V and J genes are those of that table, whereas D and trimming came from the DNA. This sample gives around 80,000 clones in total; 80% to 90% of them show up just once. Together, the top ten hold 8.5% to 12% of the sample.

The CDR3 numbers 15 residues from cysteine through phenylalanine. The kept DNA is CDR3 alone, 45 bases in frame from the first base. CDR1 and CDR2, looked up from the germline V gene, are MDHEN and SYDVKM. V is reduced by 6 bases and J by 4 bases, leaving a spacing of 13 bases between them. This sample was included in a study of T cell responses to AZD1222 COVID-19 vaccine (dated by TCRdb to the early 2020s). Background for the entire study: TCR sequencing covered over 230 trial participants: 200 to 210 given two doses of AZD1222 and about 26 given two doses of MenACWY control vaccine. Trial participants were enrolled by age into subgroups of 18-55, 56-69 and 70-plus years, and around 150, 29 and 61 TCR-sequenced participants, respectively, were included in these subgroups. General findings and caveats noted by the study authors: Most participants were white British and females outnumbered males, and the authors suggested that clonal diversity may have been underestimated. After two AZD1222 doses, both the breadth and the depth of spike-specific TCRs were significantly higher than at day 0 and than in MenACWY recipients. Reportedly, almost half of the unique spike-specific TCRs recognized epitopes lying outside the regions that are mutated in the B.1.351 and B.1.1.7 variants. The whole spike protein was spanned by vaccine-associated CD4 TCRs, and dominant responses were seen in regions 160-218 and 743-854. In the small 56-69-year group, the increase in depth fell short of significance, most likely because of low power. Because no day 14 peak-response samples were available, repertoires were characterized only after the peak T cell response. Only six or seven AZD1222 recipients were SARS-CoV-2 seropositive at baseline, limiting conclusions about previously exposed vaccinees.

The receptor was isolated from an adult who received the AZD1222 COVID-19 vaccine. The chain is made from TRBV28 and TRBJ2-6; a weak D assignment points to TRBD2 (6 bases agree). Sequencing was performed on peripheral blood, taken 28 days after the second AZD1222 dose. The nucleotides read TGTGCCAGCAGCCCTCGGGGGTCCGGGGCCAACGTCCTGACTTTC. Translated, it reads CASSPRGSGANVLTF.